These 32 T cell receptor beta chains were sequenced from one sample in a study of PD-1 blockade in classical Hodgkin lymphoma. Here immunoSEQ multiplex PCR was the method, and the copy in TCRdb shows in-frame clones only, minus some. The sample lists some 19,000 clones; approximately 77% were seen once. Described time point: cycle 4 day 1 (C4D1), after five to seven weeks of nivolumab. Every patient had relapsed following autologous stem cell transplantation, and cohorts differed in brentuximab vedotin exposure. Purification of CD4+ T cells from thawed PBMCs was performed via magnetic negative selection. The material sequenced was CD4+ T cells from blood, taken before the fourth cycle of nivolumab. Receptors were obtained from a human donor with classical Hodgkin lymphoma.

CDR3 in DNA: TGCGCCAGCAGCCGCGGGACAGGGGGGAATAATTCACCCCTCCACTTT. Translating it yields CASSRGTGGNNSPLHF. This chain joins TRBV4-1 and TRBJ1-6, with TRBD1 matching 11 bases. J gave up 5 bases and V 4 bases, and 4 bases lay outside the gene matches. The CDR3 has 16 amino acids. The germline V gene encodes CDR1 MGHRA and CDR2 YSYEKL.

The chain uses TRBV27 and TRBJ1-4; 10 bases fit TRBD1. This CDR3 has 13 amino acids. The V segment lost 4 bases and the J segment 7 bases; nucleotides outside the gene matches: 0. Germline CDR1 is MNHEY and CDR2 is SMNVEV (reference sequence). CDR3 sequence: CASSWDRGEKLFF. In DNA, the CDR3 is TGTGCCAGCAGTTGGGACAGGGGTGAAAAACTGTTTTTT.

V gene TRBV5-4 combines with J gene TRBJ1-2; D is perhaps TRBD1 (6 bases). Trimming shortened V by 2 bases and J by 0 bases, and 17 bases separated the two germline ends. The CDR3 runs 17 residues. CDR1 SGHNT and CDR2 YYREEE come from the germline V gene (reference sequence). In DNA, the CDR3 is TGTGCCAGCAGCTTTTTAGGCCGGACAGCTGCTAACTATGGCTACACCTTC. Translation: CASSFLGRTAANYGYTF.

This clone appeared a few times. The chain has TRBV19 and TRBJ1-5; TRBD1 matches 8 bases. CDR3 length: 15 residues. Trimming removed 5 bases from V and 2 bases from J; junction bases left unmatched: 5. CDR1 and CDR2 (germline): LNHDA, SQIVND (reference sequence). The CDR3: CASSFRGLGNQPQHF. CDR3 bases: TGTGCCAGTAGTTTCAGGGGGCTTGGCAATCAGCCCCAGCATTTT. Using reference TRBV19 and TRBJ1-5 for the parts outside the CDR3, the full variable domain is DGGITQSPKYLFRKEGQNVTLSCEQNLNHDAMYWYRQDPGQGLRLIYYSQIVNDFQKGDIAEGYSVSREKKESFPLTVTSAQKNPTAFYLCASSFRGLGNQPQHFGDGTRLSIL.

Only a few counts were recorded for this clone. The chain combines TRBV10-3 with TRBJ1-6; D uncertain. The germline V gene has CDR1 ENHRY and CDR2 SYGVKD. This CDR3 comprises 15 residues. Trimming took 4 bases from V and 9 from J, leaving 16 bases between them. In DNA form, the CDR3 reads TGTGCCATCAGTGGAAACACGAGACCGGGTTCACCCCTCCACTTT. Translating it yields CAISGNTRPGSPLHF.

This clone was counted only a few times. V usage is TRBV9 and J usage is TRBJ1-1; D not certain. From germline, CDR1 is SGDLS and CDR2 YYNGEE. The CDR3 consists of 10 residues. V lost 7 bases, J lost 4 bases, and 5 bases lay in between. The CDR3 spells CASHATEAFF. The CDR3 coding sequence is TGTGCCAGCCATGCCACTGAAGCTTTCTTT.

The J gene is TRBJ2-3, the V gene TRBV11-2; 7 nucleotides match TRBD1. J lost 4 bases, V lost 1 base, and 5 bases had no gene match. The CDR3 sequence is 15 residues long. The germline CDR1 and CDR2 sequences are SGHAT and FQNNGV. Here the CDR3 DNA reads TGTGCCAGCAGCTTAGGTCAGGGGGTAGCAGATACGCAGTATTTT. Translated: CASSLGQGVADTQYF.

The chain joins TRBV10-2 to TRBJ2-5, with D maybe TRBD1 (6 bases). The CDR3 loop spans 14 amino acids. CDR1 WSHSY and CDR2 SAAADI come from the germline V gene. Deletions cut 4 bases from V and 2 bases from J, with 11 bases between. DNA for the CDR3: TGCGCCAGCAGTGGCCAGGGGATACAAGAGACCCAGTACTTC. This sequence encodes CASSGQGIQETQYF.

The gene calls are TRBV7-9 and TRBJ1-1; 8 nucleotides agree with TRBD1. Germline CDR1 reads SEHNR; CDR2 reads FQNEAQ (reference sequence). J lost 1 base, V lost 6 bases, and 4 bases had no gene match. CDR3 length: 14 amino acids. This CDR3 reads CASRLQGANTEAFF. The CDR3 DNA follows: TGTGCCAGCAGACTCCAGGGGGCGAACACTGAAGCTTTCTTT.

The V and J genes are TRBV4-2 and TRBJ1-3; D is unresolved. Germline V gene data show CDR1 as LGHNA and CDR2 as YNFKEQ. Trimming took off 3 bases at V and 4 bases at J, with 13 bases between the two ends. CDR3 length: 15 amino acids. The CDR3 reads CASSQDPGSGNTIYF. The CDR3 nucleotides are TGTGCCAGCAGCCAGGACCCCGGGTCCGGAAACACCATATATTTT.

This clone was detected only a few times. The chain employs TRBV7-8 and TRBJ1-6; D gene unclear. The germline V gene has CDR1 SGHVS and CDR2 FQNEAQ. This CDR3 has 14 amino acids. V lost 7 bases, J lost 0 bases, and 7 bases lay in between. CDR3 nucleotide sequence: TGTGCCAGCACGCGGAGCTCCTATAATTCACCCCTCCACTTT. It codes for CASTRSSYNSPLHF.

The CDR3 spells CASSGKGWEIGGTTNDRETQYF. DNA of the CDR3: TGCGCCAGCAGCGGTAAAGGATGGGAAATAGGAGGGACCACGAACGACAGGGAGACCCAGTACTTC. The genes are TRBV4-1 and TRBJ2-5; D could derive from TRBD1 or TRBD2 (6 bases each). CDR1 is MGHRA, CDR2 YSYEKL, per germline. Trimming took 5 bases from V and 5 from J, leaving 39 bases between them. The CDR3 length is 22 residues.

V is TRBV5-6 and J is TRBJ1-4, with D perhaps matching TRBD1 (5 bases). Germline V CDR1 and CDR2: SGHDT, YYEEEE. This CDR3 has 14 residues. Trimming took off 4 bases at V and 6 bases at J, with 13 bases between the two ends. The CDR3 bases are TGTGCCAGCAGCCAACAACCCAGGGATGAAAAACTGTTTTTT. Protein sequence: CASSQQPRDEKLFF.

The J gene is TRBJ2-1, the V gene TRBV6-4, with 10 bases that match TRBD2. This CDR3 comprises 15 residues. Trimming at V came to 5 bases and at J to 9 bases, leaving 10 bases not matched to a gene. The germline V gene has CDR1 MRHNA and CDR2 SNTAGT. CDR3 in amino acids: CASSKLAGTAGEQFF. CDR3 coding DNA: TGTGCCAGCAGTAAACTAGCGGGAACCGCCGGTGAGCAGTTCTTC.

The rearrangement uses TRBV15 and TRBJ2-1; 8 nucleotides line up with TRBD2. Germline-derived CDR1 and CDR2 are LNHNV and YYDKDF (reference sequence). The CDR3 has 17 residues. With V trimmed by 0 bases and J by 3 bases, 7 bases remained unmatched. The CDR3 here is CATSRDFSGASYNEQFF. CDR3 coding DNA: TGTGCCACCAGCAGAGATTTTAGCGGGGCGAGCTACAATGAGCAGTTCTTC.

V gene TRBV10-2 combines with J gene TRBJ2-5; no clear D. The ends were cut back, 2 bases at V and 3 bases at J, with 13 bases in the middle. The CDR3 is 15 residues long. Germline CDR1 and CDR2: WSHSY and SAAADI. DNA of the CDR3: TGCGCCAGCAGTGAGCCAGGAAGCAGAAAAGAGACCCAGTACTTC. Residues: CASSEPGSRKETQYF.

This clone was seen just once. J is TRBJ2-3 and V is TRBV25-1; no reliable D call. V gave up 0 bases and J gave up 11 bases, with 6 bases separating them. The CDR3 is 11 amino acids. The germline V gene has CDR1 MGHDK and CDR2 SYGVNS. In DNA form, the CDR3 reads TGTGCCAGCAGTGAATATGCCCGGCAGTATTTT. As protein: CASSEYARQYF.

V and J are TRBV7-8 and TRBJ2-2, with 9 bases lining up with TRBD2. This CDR3 has 17 residues. CDR1 SGHVS and CDR2 FQNEAQ come from the germline V gene. V lost 2 bases and J lost 2; bases outside the gene matches: 6. CDR3 residues: CASSLWERGVNTGELFF. The CDR3 DNA follows: TGTGCCAGCAGCTTATGGGAGCGGGGGGTTAACACCGGGGAGCTGTTTTTT.

The CDR3, as DNA: TGTGCCAGCACCCAGGGCTCTACTTTCGAGCAGTACTTC. Its protein product is CASTQGSTFEQYF. The V and J genes are TRBV6-1 and TRBJ2-7; D is possibly TRBD1 (5 bases). Trimming left V 7 bases short and J 6 bases short, with 16 bases between. The CDR3 has 13 residues. The germline CDR1 and CDR2 sequences are MNHNS and SASEGT.

This chain uses TRBV10-2 with TRBJ2-4, with a tentative D call TRBD1 (6 bases). Germline CDR1 and CDR2: WSHSY and SAAADI. The CDR3 is 15 residues long. With 6 bases removed from V and 6 bases from J, the gap between germline ends came to 18 bases. The CDR3 loop reads CASRPAGDVGNIQYF. In nucleotides, the CDR3 is TGCGCCAGCAGACCAGCAGGGGATGTGGGAAACATTCAGTACTTC.

V gene TRBV5-4 combines with J gene TRBJ2-7, with D perhaps given as TRBD1 or TRBD2 (5 bases each). Germline V lookup: CDR1 SGHNT, CDR2 YYREEE (reference sequence). V was cut by 1 base and J by 3 bases, with 14 bases left in between. The CDR3 runs to 15 residues. The CDR3 spells CASSLRGRGSYEQYF. Here the CDR3 DNA reads TGTGCCAGCAGCTTGAGGGGACGTGGAAGCTACGAGCAGTACTTC.

This clone appeared a few times. The J gene is TRBJ1-2, the V gene TRBV4-2; D perhaps matches TRBD1 (6 bases). The CDR3 has 13 amino acids. In germline, CDR1 is LGHNA, CDR2 YNFKEQ. V was trimmed by 5 bases and J by 8 bases, leaving 15 bases between them. DNA for the CDR3: TGTGCCAGCAGCTTCGAACAGGGAGGGGGCTACACCTTC. As protein: CASSFEQGGGYTF.

This chain connects TRBV18 to TRBJ2-4; 9 nucleotides agree with TRBD1. The germline V gene encodes CDR1 KGHSH and CDR2 LQKENI. The V and J ends lost 0 bases and 2 bases, in that order; junction bases with no gene match: 2. The length of the CDR3 is 16 residues. The CDR3 bases are TGTGCCAGCTCACCACCCGGGACAGGGACCAAAAACATTCAGTACTTC. This encodes CASSPPGTGTKNIQYF.

The chain carries TRBV6-6 and TRBJ2-1; D call uncertain. This CDR3 comprises 16 residues. Trimming took 2 bases from V and 0 from J, leaving 11 bases between them. Germline lookup yields CDR1 MNHNY and CDR2 SVGAGI (reference sequence). CDR3 in DNA: TGTGCCAGCAGTTACCCGAGTAAAAGCTCCTACAATGAGCAGTTCTTC. Translated: CASSYPSKSSYNEQFF.

V and J are TRBV14 and TRBJ2-5, with a weak D call TRBD2 (5 bases). V gave up 4 bases and J gave up 0 bases, with 9 bases separating them. The germline V gene encodes CDR1 SGHDN and CDR2 FVKESK. CDR3 length: 14 residues. CDR3 DNA sequence: TGTGCCAGCAGCCGAGGGAAACACCAAGAGACCCAGTACTTC. It codes for CASSRGKHQETQYF.

This clone was seen only a few times. The chain carries TRBV27 and TRBJ1-3; D gene unclear. V lost 2 bases and J lost 3, with 8 bases in between. This CDR3 is built from 14 residues. Per the germline V gene, CDR1 is MNHEY and CDR2 is SMNVEV (reference sequence). The CDR3 region is CASSLAIGGNTIYF. CDR3 in DNA: TGTGCCAGCAGTTTAGCTATAGGTGGAAACACCATATATTTT.

V and J are TRBV5-1 and TRBJ2-1; no reliable D call. The V gene lost 6 bases and the J gene lost 6 bases, with 7 bases spanning the gap. CDR3 size: 11 residues. Germline V gene data show CDR1 as SGHRS and CDR2 as YFSETQ. The CDR3 DNA sequence: TGCGCCAGCAAAGGGTTCAATGAGCAGTTCTTC. Its protein is CASKGFNEQFF.

V and J are TRBV25-1 and TRBJ2-2; perhaps TRBD1 as D (6 bases). Germline V gene lookup returns CDR1 MGHDK and CDR2 SYGVNS. Trimming pared 2 bases from V and 5 bases from J, leaving 15 bases between. The CDR3 contains 16 residues. Here the CDR3 reads CASSESYRARTGELFF. DNA for the CDR3: TGTGCCAGCAGTGAAAGTTACAGGGCGAGGACCGGGGAGCTGTTTTTT.

J is TRBJ1-1 and V is TRBV6-5; D gene ambiguous. Germline V gene lookup returns CDR1 MNHEY and CDR2 SVGAGI. This CDR3 contains 16 residues. Deletions cut 0 bases from V and 0 bases from J, with 11 bases between. CDR3 region: CASSYSTGSLNTEAFF. In DNA, the CDR3 is TGTGCCAGCAGTTACTCAACGGGTTCGCTGAACACTGAAGCTTTCTTT.

The chain has TRBV2 and TRBJ2-2; no definite D call. The V gene lost 2 bases and the J gene lost 2 bases, with 12 bases spanning the gap. The length of the CDR3 is 16 residues. Germline loops: CDR1 SNHLY, CDR2 FYNNEI. The CDR3 DNA is TGTGCCAGCAGTGAATGGAAGGGCAGCAACACCGGGGAGCTGTTTTTT. This codes for CASSEWKGSNTGELFF.

The chain employs TRBV5-5 and TRBJ1-1; D is perhaps TRBD1 (6 bases). The CDR3 runs 11 residues. Germline V CDR1 and CDR2: SGHKS, YYEKEE (reference sequence). The ends were cut back, 7 bases at V and 6 bases at J, with 10 bases in the middle. The CDR3 reads CASYRTAEAFF. For the CDR3, the DNA is TGTGCCAGCTACCGGACAGCTGAAGCTTTCTTT.

This clone showed up just a few times. This chain uses TRBV19 with TRBJ1-2; D unclear. The length of the CDR3 is 16 residues. In germline, CDR1 is LNHDA, CDR2 SQIVND (reference sequence). The V and J ends lost 3 bases and 4 bases respectively, with 18 bases between them. CDR3: CASSIRNSMKAYGYTF. In DNA form, the CDR3 reads TGTGCCAGTAGTATTCGGAACAGCATGAAGGCCTATGGCTACACCTTC.